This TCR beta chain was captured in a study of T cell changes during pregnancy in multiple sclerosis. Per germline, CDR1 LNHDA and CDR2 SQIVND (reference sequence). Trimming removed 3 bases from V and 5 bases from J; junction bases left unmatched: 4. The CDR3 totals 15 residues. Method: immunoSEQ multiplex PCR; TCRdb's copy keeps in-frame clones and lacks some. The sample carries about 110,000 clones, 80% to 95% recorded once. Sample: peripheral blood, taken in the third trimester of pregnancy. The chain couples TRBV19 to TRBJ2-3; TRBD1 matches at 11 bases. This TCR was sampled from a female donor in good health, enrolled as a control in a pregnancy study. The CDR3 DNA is TGTGCCAGTAGTATGGGGACAGGGGGAGTAGATACGCAGTATTTT. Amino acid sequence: CASSMGTGGVDTQYF.